This TCR beta chain came from a study of CD8+ T cells in alopecia areata. As for the study in general: Treatment with tofacitinib (6 to 18 months) was followed by 6 months off drug.

Study findings and constraints: Tofacitinib yielded significantly lower scalp clonality and fewer expanded CD8+ clones among the top 100. Normal skin's resident alphabeta T cells are also sequenced in scalp samples.

The CDR3 is 15 amino acids. The germline V and J ends were trimmed by 4 bases and 5 bases, with 20 bases remaining between them. The germline V gene encodes CDR1 SQVTM and CDR2 ANQGSEA. To note about this clone: Its antigen remains unknown.

Extraction of RNA preceded its reverse transcription into cDNA, which served as the sequencing template. The table came from immunoSEQ multiplex PCR; TCRdb's copy has only in-frame clones and leaves some out. The sample has fewer than 250,000 clones, around 56% seen once. Treatment here: oral pan-JAK inhibitor, 5-10 mg twice daily. This chain joins TRBV29-1 and TRBJ1-1; TRBD1 might be the D (6 bases). This material consisted of CD4+ T cells sorted from blood, taken at week 4, from a patient treated with tofacitinib. This TCR came from a human donor with alopecia areata. The CDR3 reads CSVVGGGRGRTEAFF. The CDR3 nucleotides are TGCAGCGTTGTTGGTGGGGGCAGGGGAAGGACTGAAGCTTTCTTT.